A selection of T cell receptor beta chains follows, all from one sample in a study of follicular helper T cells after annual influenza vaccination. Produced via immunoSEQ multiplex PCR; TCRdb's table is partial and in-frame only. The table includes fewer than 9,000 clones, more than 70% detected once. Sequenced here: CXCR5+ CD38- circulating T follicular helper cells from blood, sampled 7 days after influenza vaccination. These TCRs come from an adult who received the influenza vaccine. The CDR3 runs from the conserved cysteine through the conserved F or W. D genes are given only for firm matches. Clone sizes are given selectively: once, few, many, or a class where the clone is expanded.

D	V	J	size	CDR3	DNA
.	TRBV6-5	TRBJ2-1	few	CASSYAGGWTNNEQFF	TGTGCCAGCAGTTACGCAGGAGGGTGGACCAACAATGAGCAGTTCTTC
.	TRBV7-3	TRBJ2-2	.	CASSLSFDTGELFF	TGTGCCAGCAGCTTAAGCTTCGACACCGGGGAGCTGTTTTTT
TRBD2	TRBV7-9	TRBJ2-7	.	CASSLVGLAGGDEQYF	TGTGCCAGCAGCTTAGTGGGACTAGCGGGCGGGGACGAGCAGTACTTC
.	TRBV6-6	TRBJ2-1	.	CASSPTVHNEQFF	TGTGCCAGCAGTCCGACAGTTCACAATGAGCAGTTCTTC
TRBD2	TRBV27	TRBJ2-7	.	CASSLREASRTYEQYF	TGTGCCAGCAGTTTACGGGAGGCTAGCCGAACCTACGAGCAGTACTTC
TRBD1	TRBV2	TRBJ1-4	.	CASSARQGATNEKLFF	TGTGCCAGCAGTGCTAGACAGGGAGCAACTAATGAAAAACTGTTTTTT
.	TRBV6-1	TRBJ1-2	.	CARREPFYGYTF	TGTGCCAGAAGGGAGCCTTTCTATGGCTACACCTTC
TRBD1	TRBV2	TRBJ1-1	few	CASSGQGSTYFGTEAFF	TGTGCCAGCAGTGGACAGGGGTCTACATACTTTGGCACTGAAGCTTTCTTT
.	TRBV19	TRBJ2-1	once	CASTRRSSYNEQFF	TGTGCCAGCACCCGGAGGAGCTCCTACAATGAGCAGTTCTTC
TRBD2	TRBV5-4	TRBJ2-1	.	CASSLAGTSENEQFF	TGTGCCAGCAGCTTGGCCGGGACTAGCGAGAATGAGCAGTTCTTC
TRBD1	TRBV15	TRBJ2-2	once	CATSSEGASTGELFF	TGTGCCACCAGCAGCGAGGGGGCGAGCACCGGGGAGCTGTTTTTT
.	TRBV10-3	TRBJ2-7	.	CAIGGGRLAYEQYF	TGTGCCATCGGGGGGGGGCGGCTTGCCTACGAGCAGTACTTC
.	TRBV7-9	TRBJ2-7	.	CASSLGGLSSQQYF	TGTGCCAGCAGTCTGGGGGGCCTGTCCAGTCAGCAGTACTTC
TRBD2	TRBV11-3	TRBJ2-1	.	CASSLAGGRVQFF	TGTGCCAGCAGCTTAGCGGGAGGTAGGGTGCAGTTCTTC
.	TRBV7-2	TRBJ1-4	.	CASSLRDTNEKLFF	TGTGCCAGCAGCTTAAGGGATACTAATGAAAAACTGTTTTTT
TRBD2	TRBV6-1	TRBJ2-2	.	CASSGGLAGETGELFF	TGTGCCAGCAGTGGAGGACTAGCGGGAGAGACCGGGGAGCTGTTTTTT
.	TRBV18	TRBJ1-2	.	CASSTISDGNYGYTF	TGTGCCAGCTCAACCATTTCAGACGGTAACTATGGCTACACCTTC
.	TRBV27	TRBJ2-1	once	CASSLLGGKGKQFF	TGTGCCAGCAGTTTATTAGGGGGGAAGGGCAAGCAGTTCTTC
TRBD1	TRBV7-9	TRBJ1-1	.	CASSLGQGMKNTEAFF	TGTGCCAGCAGCCTGGGACAGGGGATGAAGAACACTGAAGCTTTCTTT
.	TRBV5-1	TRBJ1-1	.	CASSFAWDTEAFF	TGCGCCAGCAGCTTCGCGTGGGACACTGAAGCTTTCTTT
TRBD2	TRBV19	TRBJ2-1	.	CASSIERTSGRDYNEQFF	TGTGCCAGTAGTATAGAGCGGACTAGCGGGAGAGACTACAATGAGCAGTTCTTC
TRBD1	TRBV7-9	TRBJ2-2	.	CASSFQQGDTGELFF	TGTGCCAGCAGCTTTCAACAGGGGGACACCGGGGAGCTGTTTTTT
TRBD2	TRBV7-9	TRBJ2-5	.	CASSLAAASGRAETQYF	TGTGCCAGCAGCTTAGCGGCAGCTAGCGGGAGGGCAGAGACCCAGTACTTC
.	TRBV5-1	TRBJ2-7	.	CASSQAATYEQYF	TGCGCCAGCAGCCAGGCGGCGACCTACGAGCAGTACTTC
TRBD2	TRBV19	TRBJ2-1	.	CASSIGAASGYNEQFF	TGTGCCAGTAGTATTGGAGCGGCTAGCGGGTACAATGAGCAGTTCTTC
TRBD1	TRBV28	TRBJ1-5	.	CASSLDRNRYQPQHF	TGTGCCAGCAGTTTGGACAGGAACCGTTATCAGCCCCAGCATTTT
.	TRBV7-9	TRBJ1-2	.	CASSLGQNYGYTF	TGTGCCAGCAGCTTAGGACAGAACTATGGCTACACCTTC
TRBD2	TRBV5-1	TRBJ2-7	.	CASSPLAGEDEQYF	TGCGCCAGCAGCCCTCTAGCGGGAGAAGACGAGCAGTACTTC
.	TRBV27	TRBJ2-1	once	CASSPNSDSTYNEQFF	TGTGCCAGCAGCCCGAACTCGGACAGTACCTACAATGAGCAGTTCTTC
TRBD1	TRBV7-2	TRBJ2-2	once	CASPGQGAMNTGELFF	TGTGCCAGCCCGGGACAGGGGGCGATGAACACCGGGGAGCTGTTTTTT
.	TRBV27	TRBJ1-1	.	CASSLSVGTEAFF	TGTGCCAGCAGTTTATCGGTGGGCACTGAAGCTTTCTTT
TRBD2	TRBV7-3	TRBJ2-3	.	CASSPNRLAGTDTQYF	TGTGCCAGCAGCCCTAACCGACTAGCGGGGACAGATACGCAGTATTTT
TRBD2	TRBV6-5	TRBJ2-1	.	CASNLSGRGANEQFF	TGTGCCAGCAACCTTAGCGGGAGAGGGGCCAATGAGCAGTTCTTC
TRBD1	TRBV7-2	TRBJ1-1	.	CASSLTRGRGGTEAFF	TGTGCCAGCAGCTTAACTAGGGGCAGGGGGGGCACTGAAGCTTTCTTT
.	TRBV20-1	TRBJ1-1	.	CSGSGRGAFF	TGCAGTGGATCCGGGAGGGGAGCTTTCTTT
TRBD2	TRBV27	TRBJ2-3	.	CASSPSGGVPDTQYF	TGTGCCAGCAGTCCCTCCGGGGGGGTCCCAGATACGCAGTATTTT
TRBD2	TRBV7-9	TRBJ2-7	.	CASSPGGAGAPYEQYF	TGTGCCAGCAGCCCCGGAGGAGCGGGAGCACCCTACGAGCAGTACTTC
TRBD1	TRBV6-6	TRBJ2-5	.	CASSSSHRGETQYF	TGTGCCAGCAGTTCCTCGCACAGGGGGGAGACCCAGTACTTC
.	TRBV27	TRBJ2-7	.	CASTPQVGRLREQYF	TGTGCCAGCACCCCCCAGGTGGGGAGGCTTCGCGAGCAGTACTTC
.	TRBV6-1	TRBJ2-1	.	CASSEMARSYNEQFF	TGTGCCAGCAGTGAAATGGCTAGGAGCTACAATGAGCAGTTCTTC
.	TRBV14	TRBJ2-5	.	CASSHVSLQETQYF	TGTGCCAGCAGCCACGTGTCCCTCCAAGAGACCCAGTACTTC
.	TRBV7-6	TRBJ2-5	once	CASTPKNGAQETQYF	TGTGCCAGCACCCCAAAGAATGGCGCGCAAGAGACCCAGTACTTC
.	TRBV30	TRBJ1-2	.	CAWSRNRDATNYGYTF	TGTGCCTGGAGTCGGAATCGAGACGCGACTAACTATGGCTACACCTTC
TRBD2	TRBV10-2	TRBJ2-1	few	CASSEDPSGLVHNEQFF	TGCGCCAGCAGTGAGGATCCTAGCGGCCTCGTACACAATGAGCAGTTCTTC
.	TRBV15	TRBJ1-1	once	CATSGDRLSTGYTEAFF	TGTGCCACCAGCGGTGACAGGCTTTCAACGGGGTACACTGAAGCTTTCTTT
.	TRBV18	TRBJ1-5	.	CASSPAEYRENQPQHF	TGTGCCAGCTCACCGGCCGAATACCGGGAAAATCAGCCCCAGCATTTT
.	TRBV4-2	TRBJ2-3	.	CASSLAGTAGTDTQYF	TGTGCCAGCAGCCTCGCCGGGACTGCGGGGACAGATACGCAGTATTTT
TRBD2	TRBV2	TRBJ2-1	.	CASTRTSGNPYNEQFF	TGTGCCAGTACACGGACTAGCGGCAACCCCTACAATGAGCAGTTCTTC
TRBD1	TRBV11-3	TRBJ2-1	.	CASSQDRGPYNEQFF	TGTGCCAGCAGCCAGGACAGGGGACCCTACAATGAGCAGTTCTTC
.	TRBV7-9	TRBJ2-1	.	CASSQAGGGGEQFF	TGTGCCAGCAGCCAGGCCGGGGGTGGCGGTGAGCAGTTCTTC
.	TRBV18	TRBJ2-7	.	CASSPPQGTLYEQYF	TGTGCCAGCTCACCACCTCAGGGTACCCTCTACGAGCAGTACTTC
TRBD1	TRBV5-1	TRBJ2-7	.	CASSLDGTASYEQYF	TGCGCCAGCAGCTTGGATGGGACAGCCTCCTACGAGCAGTACTTC
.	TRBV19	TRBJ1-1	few	CASSIADSANTEAFF	TGTGCCAGTAGTATAGCCGACAGCGCGAACACTGAAGCTTTCTTT
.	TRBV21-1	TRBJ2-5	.	CASSKSLAGDEETQYF	TGTGCCAGCAGCAAATCTCTAGCGGGAGACGAGGAGACCCAGTACTTC
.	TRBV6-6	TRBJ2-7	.	CASSYQSSYEQYF	TGTGCCAGCAGTTACCAAAGCTCCTACGAGCAGTACTTC
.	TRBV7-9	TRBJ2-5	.	CASSLVGETQYF	TGTGCCAGCAGCTTAGTGGGGGAGACCCAGTACTTC
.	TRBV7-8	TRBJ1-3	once	CASSLVNSGNTIYF	TGTGCCAGCAGCTTAGTTAACTCTGGAAACACCATATATTTT
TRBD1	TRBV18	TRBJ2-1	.	CASSPRGTGGNEQFF	TGTGCCAGCTCACCCCGGGGGACAGGGGGGAATGAGCAGTTCTTC
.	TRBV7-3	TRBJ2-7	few	CASSLQGGGQDEQYF	TGTGCCAGCAGCTTACAAGGTGGTGGCCAAGACGAGCAGTACTTC
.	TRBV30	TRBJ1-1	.	CAWSVGTNTEAFF	TGTGCCTGGAGTGTTGGGACGAACACTGAAGCTTTCTTT